Here is one T cell receptor (beta chain) with its context. Profiled with immunoSEQ multiplex PCR; TCRdb holds only in-frame clones, not every one. This repertoire shows around 1.6 million clones, 95% to 99% found once; its top ten account for around 0.45%. Trimming removed 1 base at V and 4 bases at J, with 8 bases between. This CDR3 has 13 amino acids. In germline, CDR1 is MDHEN, CDR2 SYDVKM. This entry is derived from a study of shared clonotypes between healthy human individuals. The origin of this receptor is a man between 25 and 39 years old in good health. The chain uses TRBV28 and TRBJ2-7; D possibly corresponds to TRBD1 (5 bases). Input material: naive CD4+ T cells sorted from blood. Subset indicated: CD45RA+ positively selected. The CDR3 region is CASSLLQEYEQYF. CDR3 nucleotides: TGTGCCAGCAGTTTATTACAGGAGTACGAGCAGTACTTC.